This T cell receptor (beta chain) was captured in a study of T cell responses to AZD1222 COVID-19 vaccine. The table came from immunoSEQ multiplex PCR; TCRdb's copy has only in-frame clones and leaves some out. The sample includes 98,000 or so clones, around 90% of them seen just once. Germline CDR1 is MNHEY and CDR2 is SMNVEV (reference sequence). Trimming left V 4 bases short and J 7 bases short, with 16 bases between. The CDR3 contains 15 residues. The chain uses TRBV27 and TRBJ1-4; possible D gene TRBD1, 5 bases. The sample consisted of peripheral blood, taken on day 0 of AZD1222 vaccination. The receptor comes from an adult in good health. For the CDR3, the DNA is TGTGCCAGCAGTTCCCTCCCAGGGAGGAGTGAAAAACTGTTTTTT. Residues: CASSSLPGRSEKLFF.